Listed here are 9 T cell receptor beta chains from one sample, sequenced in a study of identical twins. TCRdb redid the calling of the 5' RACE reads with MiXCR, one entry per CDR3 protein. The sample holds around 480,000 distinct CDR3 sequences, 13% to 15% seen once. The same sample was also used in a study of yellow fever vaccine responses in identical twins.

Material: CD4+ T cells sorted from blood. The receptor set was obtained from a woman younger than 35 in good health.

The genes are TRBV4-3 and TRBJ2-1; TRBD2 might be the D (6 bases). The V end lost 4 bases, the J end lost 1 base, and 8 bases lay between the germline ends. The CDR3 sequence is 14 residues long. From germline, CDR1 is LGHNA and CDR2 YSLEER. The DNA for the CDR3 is TGCGCCAGCAGCCGGAGGGTTTCCTACAATGAGCAGTTCTTC. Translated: CASSRRVSYNEQFF.

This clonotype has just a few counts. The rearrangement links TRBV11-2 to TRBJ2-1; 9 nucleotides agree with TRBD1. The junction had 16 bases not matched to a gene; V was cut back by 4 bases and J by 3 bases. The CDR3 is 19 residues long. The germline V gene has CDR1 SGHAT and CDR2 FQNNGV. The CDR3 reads CASSWLKTLGQGLYNEQFF. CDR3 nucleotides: TGTGCCAGCAGCTGGTTGAAAACCTTGGGACAGGGACTCTACAATGAGCAGTTCTTC.

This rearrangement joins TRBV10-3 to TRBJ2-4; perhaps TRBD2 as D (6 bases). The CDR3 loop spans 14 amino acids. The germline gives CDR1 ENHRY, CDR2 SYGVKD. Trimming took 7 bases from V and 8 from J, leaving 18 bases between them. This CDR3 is CAITYPGRLDIQYF. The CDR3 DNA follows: TGTGCCATCACTTATCCGGGGAGGTTGGACATTCAGTACTTC.

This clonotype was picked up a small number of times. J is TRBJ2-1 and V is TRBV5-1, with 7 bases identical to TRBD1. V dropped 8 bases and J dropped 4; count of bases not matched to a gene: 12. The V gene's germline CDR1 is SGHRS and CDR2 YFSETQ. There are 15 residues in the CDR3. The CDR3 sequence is CARDDPGQKYNEQFF. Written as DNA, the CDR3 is TGCGCCAGGGACGATCCGGGACAGAAATACAATGAGCAGTTCTTC. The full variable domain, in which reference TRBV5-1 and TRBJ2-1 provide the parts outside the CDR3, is KAGVTQTPRYLIKTRGQQVTLSCSPISGHRSVSWYQQTPGQGLQFLFEYFSETQRNKGNFPGRFSGRQFSNSRSEMNVSTLELGDSALYLCARDDPGQKYNEQFFGPGTRLTVL.

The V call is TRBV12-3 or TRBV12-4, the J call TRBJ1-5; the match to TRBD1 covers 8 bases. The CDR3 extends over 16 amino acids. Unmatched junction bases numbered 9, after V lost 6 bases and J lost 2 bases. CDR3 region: CASRVGAGGGNQPQHF. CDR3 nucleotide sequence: TGTGCCAGCAGGGTAGGGGCAGGGGGCGGCAATCAGCCCCAGCATTTT.

The CDR3 DNA reads as TGTGCAAGTCGCTTTAGGCTTGGCGGCGCACCTTCATCTAGCACAGATACGCAGTATTTT. Translating it yields CASRFRLGGAPSSSTDTQYF. The rearrangement joins TRBV12-2 to TRBJ2-3; the table calls TRBD1, which could not be checked here. TRBV12-2 is labeled a pseudogene. This CDR3 is 20 amino acids long.

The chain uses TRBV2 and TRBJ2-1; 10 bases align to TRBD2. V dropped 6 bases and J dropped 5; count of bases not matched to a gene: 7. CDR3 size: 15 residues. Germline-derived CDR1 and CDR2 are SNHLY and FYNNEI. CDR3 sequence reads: CASRPGLAIDNEQFF. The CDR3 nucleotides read TGTGCCAGCAGACCGGGACTAGCGATCGACAATGAGCAGTTCTTC. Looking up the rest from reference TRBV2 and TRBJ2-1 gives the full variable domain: EPEVTQTPSHQVTQMGQEVILRCVPISNHLYFYWYRQILGQKVEFLVSFYNNEISEKSEIFDDQFSVERPDGSNFTLKIRSTKLEDSAMYFCASRPGLAIDNEQFFGPGTRLTVL.

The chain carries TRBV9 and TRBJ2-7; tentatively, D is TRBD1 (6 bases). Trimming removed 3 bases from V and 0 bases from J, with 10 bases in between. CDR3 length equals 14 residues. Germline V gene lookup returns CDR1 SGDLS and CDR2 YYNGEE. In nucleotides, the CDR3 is TGTGCCAGCAGCGCCCGGGACATCTCCTACGAGCAGTACTTC. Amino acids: CASSARDISYEQYF.

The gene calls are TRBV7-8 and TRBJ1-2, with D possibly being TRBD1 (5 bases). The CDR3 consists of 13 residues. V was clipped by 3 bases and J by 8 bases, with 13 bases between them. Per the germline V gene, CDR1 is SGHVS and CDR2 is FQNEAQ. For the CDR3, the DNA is TGTGCCAGCAGCTTGGACATTGGCGCGGGCTACACCTTC. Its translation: CASSLDIGAGYTF.